The clone carrying this T cell receptor (beta chain) was counted a few times. Its antigen is unknown. The sample is drawn from a study of regulatory T cells in long-lasting Graves disease. To make TCR beta libraries, researchers used iRepertoire HTBI primers and Arm-PCR of CDR3 regions. MiXCR, applied by TCRdb to the multiplex PCR reads, yields one record per CDR3 protein. The sample gives over 450,000 distinct CDR3 sequences, about 22% of which show up once; less than 9% is in the top ten. Germline CDR1 PRHDT, CDR2 FYEKMQ (reference sequence). V shed 3 bases and J 7 bases; nucleotides not matched to a gene: 5. CDR3 size: 13 residues. Study results and limitations: Persistent Graves' patients had lower TCR diversity than newly diagnosed ones.

Described time point: persistent/refractory GD, antithyroid drugs over 5 years with positive TRAb. The TCR library was prepared using RNA isolated from PBMCs. Sequencing was performed on peripheral blood mononuclear cells (PBMCs), taken when the disease was refractory, from a patient treated with antithyroid drugs. The TCR comes from a female donor with Graves disease. The V and J genes are TRBV13 and TRBJ2-7, with TRBD2 matching over 8 bases. As DNA, the CDR3 is TGTGCCAGCAGCTTCGGGCGGGAGGAGGAGCAGTACTTC. It translates to CASSFGREEEQYF.